The text below deals with one T cell receptor beta chain. The antigen is unknown. The data stem from a study of tissue T cells after allogeneic stem cell transplantation. For the study at large: Pathologist review favored tissue samples showing histologically apparent lymphocytes.

Adult allogeneic hematopoietic cell transplant recipients with steroid-refractory graft-versus-host disease were prospectively enrolled for research autopsy. All graft-versus-host disease patients had gastrointestinal involvement and received several lines of directed therapy. Study-wide findings and caveats: Blood and spleen captured only part of the tissue TCR repertoire.

Method: immunoSEQ multiplex PCR; TCRdb's copy keeps in-frame clones and lacks some. The sample has about 3,000 clones, approximately 60% seen once; the top ten hold 15% to 18%. The receptor was isolated from a male patient of 60 years or more with steroid-refractory graft-versus-host disease after an allogeneic stem cell transplant. Some T cells here may be from the graft donor. Source: descending colon tissue, taken at autopsy.

Here the CDR3 reads CASSLVRSSGNTIYF. DNA for the CDR3: TGTGCCAGCAGCTTAGTCCGAAGCTCTGGAAACACCATATATTTT. The chain links TRBV11-2 to TRBJ1-3; unclear D gene. Between the trimmed V and J ends, which lost 1 base and 0 bases, there was a span of 7 bases. Germline V CDR1 and CDR2: SGHAT, FQNNGV. This CDR3 region has 15 residues. The variable domain in full, with the rest retrieved from reference TRBV11-2 and TRBJ1-3, is EAGVAQSPRYKIIEKRQSVAFWCNPISGHATLYWYQQILGQGPKLLIQFQNNGVVDDSQLPKDRFSAERLKGVDSTLKIQPAKLEDSAVYLCASSLVRSSGNTIYFGEGSWLTVV.